The 9 T cell receptor beta chains presented below share a single source sample, sequenced in a study of radiotherapy plus CTLA-4 blockade in lung cancer. Using immunoSEQ multiplex PCR, the repertoire was profiled, and TCRdb retains in-frame clones only, with some absent. The sample holds about 55,000 clones, roughly four fifths seen once. The sequences come from peripheral blood, collected from a patient treated with radiotherapy plus ipilimumab. Receptors originate from a human donor with non-small cell lung cancer whose response to radiotherapy plus ipilimumab could not be evaluated.

This clone has just one count. The chain has TRBV11-2 and TRBJ1-6; D possibly corresponds to TRBD1 (6 bases). The CDR3 spans 16 residues. Germline V gene lookup returns CDR1 SGHAT and CDR2 FQNNGV. V was pared by 0 bases and J by 9 bases, with 15 bases between. The CDR3 here is CASSLDQGGFSSPLHF. CDR3 nucleotide sequence: TGTGCCAGCAGCTTAGATCAAGGGGGTTTTAGTTCACCCCTCCACTTT.

The V and J genes are TRBV9 and TRBJ2-2; weak D call: TRBD2 (6 bases). Trimming stripped 3 bases from V and 6 bases from J, with 18 bases between. The V gene's germline CDR1 is SGDLS and CDR2 YYNGEE. This CDR3 comprises 16 residues. The CDR3 region has the DNA TGTGCCAGCAGCGCCTACATCCTTACTAGCTCCGGGGAGCTGTTTTTT. This sequence encodes CASSAYILTSSGELFF.

The chain links TRBV19 to TRBJ2-7; the match to TRBD1 covers 11 bases. V lost 5 bases and J lost 2; bases outside the gene matches: 2. Germline assignment: CDR1 LNHDA and CDR2 SQIVND (reference sequence). CDR3 size: 14 residues. The CDR3 DNA reads TGTGCCAGTAGTGTGGGACAGGGGGCCTACGAGCAGTACTTC. This translates into CASSVGQGAYEQYF.

J is TRBJ2-7 and V is TRBV6-5, with 12 bases that match TRBD1. The CDR3 is 15 residues long. Germline V gene data show CDR1 as MNHEY and CDR2 as SVGAGI. J gave up 6 bases and V 10 bases, and 13 bases lay outside the gene matches. The CDR3 coding sequence is TGTGCCACCCAGATGGGGGGGACAGGGGGCCTCGAGCAGTACTTC. Protein sequence: CATQMGGTGGLEQYF.

The rearrangement uses TRBV11-2 and TRBJ2-1, with D unclear. Germline V gene data show CDR1 as SGHAT and CDR2 as FQNNGV. V lost 5 bases to trimming and J lost 5 bases, with 13 bases between them. This CDR3 region has 14 residues. The CDR3 DNA reads TGTGCCAGCAGCCCCCCCGGCAGGAACAATGAGCAGTTCTTC. This encodes CASSPPGRNNEQFF.

V gene TRBV7-9 combines with J gene TRBJ2-1; TRBD2 aligns across 10 bases. This CDR3 comprises 18 residues. V was pared by 1 base and J by 0 bases, with 6 bases of the junction left unmatched. Germline V gene data show CDR1 as SEHNR and CDR2 as FQNEAQ (reference sequence). DNA for the CDR3: TGTGCCAGCAGCTTAGAAGCGGGGGGGCTGAGCTCCTACAATGAGCAGTTCTTC. Translated, it gives CASSLEAGGLSSYNEQFF.

This chain joins TRBV10-1 and TRBJ1-1; D is uncertain. This CDR3 is 15 amino acids long. V lost 0 bases and J lost 0, with 8 bases in between. The germline V gene encodes CDR1 WNHNN and CDR2 SYGVQD (reference sequence). The CDR3 loop is CASSESSGMNTEAFF. DNA for the CDR3: TGCGCCAGCAGTGAGTCTTCAGGAATGAACACTGAAGCTTTCTTT.

The gene calls are TRBV28 and TRBJ2-5, with D hard to call. The ends were cut back, 2 bases at V and 3 bases at J, with 7 bases in the middle. This CDR3 has 13 amino acids. CDR1 MDHEN and CDR2 SYDVKM come from the germline V gene. This chain's CDR3 is CASSLADKETQYF. Here the CDR3 DNA reads TGTGCCAGCAGTTTAGCCGACAAAGAGACCCAGTACTTC.

This clone has a single count. CDR3: CASSREVANTGELFF. For the CDR3, the DNA is TGCGCCAGCAGCCGGGAGGTAGCGAACACCGGGGAGCTGTTTTTT. The chain is built from TRBV4-3 and TRBJ2-2; weak D call: TRBD2 (6 bases). The germline V gene has CDR1 LGHNA and CDR2 YSLEER. The CDR3 is made up of 15 amino acids. V lost 4 bases to trimming and J lost 0 bases, with 9 bases between them.